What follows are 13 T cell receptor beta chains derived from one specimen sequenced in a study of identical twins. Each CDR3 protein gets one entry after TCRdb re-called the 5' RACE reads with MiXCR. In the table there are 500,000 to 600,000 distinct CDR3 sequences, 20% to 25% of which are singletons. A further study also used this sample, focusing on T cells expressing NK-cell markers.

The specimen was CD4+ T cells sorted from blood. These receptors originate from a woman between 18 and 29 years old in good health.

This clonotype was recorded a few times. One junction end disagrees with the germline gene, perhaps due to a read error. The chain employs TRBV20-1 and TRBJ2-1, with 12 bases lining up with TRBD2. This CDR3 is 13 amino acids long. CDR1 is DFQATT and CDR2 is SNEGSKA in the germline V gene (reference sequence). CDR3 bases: TGCAGTCCTAGCGGGAGGGCGGCCAATGAGCAGTTCTTC. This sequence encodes CSPSGRAANEQFF.

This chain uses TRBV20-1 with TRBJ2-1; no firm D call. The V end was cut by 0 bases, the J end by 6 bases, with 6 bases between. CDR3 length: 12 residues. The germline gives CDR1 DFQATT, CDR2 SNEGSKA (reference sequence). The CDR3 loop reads CSARENSNEQFF. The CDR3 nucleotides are TGCAGTGCTAGAGAAAACAGCAATGAGCAGTTCTTC.

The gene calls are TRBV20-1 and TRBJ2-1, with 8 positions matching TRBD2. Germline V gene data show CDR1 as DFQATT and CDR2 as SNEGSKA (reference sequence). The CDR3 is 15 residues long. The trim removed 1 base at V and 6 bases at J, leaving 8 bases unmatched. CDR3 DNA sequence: TGCAGTGCTAGAGTCGGGAGGGCCAGAACCAATGAGCAGTTCTTC. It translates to CSARVGRARTNEQFF.

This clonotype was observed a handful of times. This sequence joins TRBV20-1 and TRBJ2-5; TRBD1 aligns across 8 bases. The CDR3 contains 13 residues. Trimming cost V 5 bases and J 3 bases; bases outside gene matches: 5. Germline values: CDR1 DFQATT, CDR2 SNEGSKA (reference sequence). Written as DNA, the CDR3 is TGCAGTGCTGCTCGGACAGGGAAAGAGACCCAGTACTTC. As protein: CSAARTGKETQYF.

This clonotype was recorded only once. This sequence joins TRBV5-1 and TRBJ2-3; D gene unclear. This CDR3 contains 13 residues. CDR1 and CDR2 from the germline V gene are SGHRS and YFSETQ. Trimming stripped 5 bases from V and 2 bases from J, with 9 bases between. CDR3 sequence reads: CASRPIFTDTQYF. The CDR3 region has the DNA TGCGCCAGCAGGCCAATTTTCACAGATACGCAGTATTTT.

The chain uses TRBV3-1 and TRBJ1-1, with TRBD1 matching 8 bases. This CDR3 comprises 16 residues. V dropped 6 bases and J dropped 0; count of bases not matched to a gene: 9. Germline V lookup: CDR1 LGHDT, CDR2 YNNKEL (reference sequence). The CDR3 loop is CASRAGGWGVNTEAFF. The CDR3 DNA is TGTGCCAGCAGAGCAGGGGGCTGGGGAGTGAACACTGAAGCTTTCTTT.

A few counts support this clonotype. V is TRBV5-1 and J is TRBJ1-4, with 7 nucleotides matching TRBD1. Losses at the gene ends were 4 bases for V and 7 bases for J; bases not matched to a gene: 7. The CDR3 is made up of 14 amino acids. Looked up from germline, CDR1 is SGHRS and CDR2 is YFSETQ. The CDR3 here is CASSPGQSSEKLFF. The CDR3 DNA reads TGCGCCAGCAGCCCGGGACAGAGCAGTGAAAAACTGTTTTTT.

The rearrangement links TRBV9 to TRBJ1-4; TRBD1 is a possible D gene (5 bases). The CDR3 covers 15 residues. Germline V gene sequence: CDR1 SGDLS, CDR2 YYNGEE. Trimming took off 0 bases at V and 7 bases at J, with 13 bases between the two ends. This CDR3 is CASSVAAGPGEKLFF. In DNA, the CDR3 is TGTGCCAGCAGCGTAGCCGCAGGGCCTGGTGAAAAACTGTTTTTT.

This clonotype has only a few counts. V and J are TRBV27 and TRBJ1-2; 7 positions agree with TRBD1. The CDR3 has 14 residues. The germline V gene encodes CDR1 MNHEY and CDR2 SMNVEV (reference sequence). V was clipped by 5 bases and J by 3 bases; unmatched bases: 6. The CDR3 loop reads CASSPKGTDYGYTF. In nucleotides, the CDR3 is TGTGCCAGCAGTCCAAAGGGGACAGACTATGGCTACACCTTC.

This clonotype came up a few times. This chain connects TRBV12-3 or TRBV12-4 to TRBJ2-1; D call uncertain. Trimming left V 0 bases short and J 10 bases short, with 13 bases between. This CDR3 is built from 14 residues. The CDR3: CASSLAVYSGEQFF. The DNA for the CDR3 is TGTGCCAGCAGTTTAGCCGTCTATTCAGGCGAGCAGTTCTTC.

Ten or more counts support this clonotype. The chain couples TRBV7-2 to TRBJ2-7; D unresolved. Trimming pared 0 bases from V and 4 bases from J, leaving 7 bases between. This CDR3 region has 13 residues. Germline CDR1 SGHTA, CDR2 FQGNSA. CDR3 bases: TGTGCCAGCAGCTTAGCGCGCCAGTACGAGCAGTACTTC. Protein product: CASSLARQYEQYF. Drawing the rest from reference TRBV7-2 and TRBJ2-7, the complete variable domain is GAGVSQSPSNKVTEKGKDVELRCDPISGHTALYWYRQSLGQGLEFLIYFQGNSAPDKSGLPSDRFSAERTGGSVSTLTIQRTQQEDSAVYLCASSLARQYEQYFGPGTRLTVT.

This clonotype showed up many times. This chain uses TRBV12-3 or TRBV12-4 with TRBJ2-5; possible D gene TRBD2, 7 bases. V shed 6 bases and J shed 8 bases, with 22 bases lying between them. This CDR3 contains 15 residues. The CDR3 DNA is TGTGCCAGCAGGCCGGGGGGCGTATCGCGGGTTACCCAGTACTTC. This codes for CASRPGGVSRVTQYF.

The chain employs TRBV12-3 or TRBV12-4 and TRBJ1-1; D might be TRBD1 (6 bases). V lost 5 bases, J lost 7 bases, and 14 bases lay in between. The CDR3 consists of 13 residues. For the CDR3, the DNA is TGTGCCAGCAGTGCCTACAGGGAGGGTGAAGCTTTCTTT. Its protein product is CASSAYREGEAFF.